These T cell receptor beta chains were read from a single sample in a study of T-cell memory formation after mild COVID-19. A single record per CDR3 protein comes from TCRdb applying MiXCR to the 5' RACE reads. The sample shows over 55,000 distinct CDR3 sequences, around 9.5% of them seen only once. Sequencing was done on a sample of PBMCs or a T cell subset sorted from them (not recorded which). These receptors were obtained from a man between 18 and 29 years old who had mild COVID-19 (a few samples of this study predate the infection). Cell type and time point are not known. Both conserved end residues are part of each CDR3. The order of the fields is CDR3 protein, CDR3 DNA, D gene, J gene, clone size, V gene. A D gene is named only where the DNA matches it firmly. Not every row has a clone size; where given, it reads once, few, many or a size class.

CASSQEKGQETQYF	TGCGCCAGCAGCCAAGAAAAGGGCCAGGAGACCCAGTACTTC	.	TRBJ2-5	many	TRBV4-3
CASSPASGGTQYF	TGTGCCAGCTCACCAGCCTCCGGTGGGACCCAGTACTTC	.	TRBJ2-5	.	TRBV18
CASSPKQGPLRTSGGVSSYNEQFF	TGCGCCAGCAGTCCTAAACAGGGGCCTCTCCGGACTAGCGGGGGGGTCAGCTCCTACAATGAGCAGTTCTTC	TRBD2	TRBJ2-1	many	TRBV4-1
CASSRSRDSTDTQYF	TGTGCCAGCAGCCGTTCCCGGGACAGCACAGATACGCAGTATTTT	.	TRBJ2-3	many	TRBV7-2
CASSDRENGELFF	TGTGCCAGCAGCGACAGGGAGAATGGGGAGCTGTTTTTT	TRBD1	TRBJ2-2	.	TRBV12-3/TRBV12-4
CASSLGLWETQYF	TGTGCCAGCAGCTTAGGGCTATGGGAGACCCAGTACTTC	.	TRBJ2-5	.	TRBV7-8
CSARPRTVASPLHF	TGCAGTGCTAGACCCCGGACAGTCGCTTCACCCCTCCACTTT	.	TRBJ1-6	few	TRBV20-1
CAWSSGTAFYEQYF	TGTGCCTGGAGTAGCGGGACAGCGTTCTACGAGCAGTACTTC	.	TRBJ2-7	many	TRBV30
CAISESEGGKNEQFF	TGTGCCATCAGTGAGTCCGAGGGGGGCAAGAATGAGCAGTTCTTC	.	TRBJ2-1	few	TRBV10-3
CASSLAAGLYEQYF	TGCGCCAGCAGCTTAGCAGCGGGACTTTACGAGCAGTACTTC	TRBD2	TRBJ2-7	many	TRBV5-1
CASSSSGTGSHEQYF	TGTGCCAGCAGTTCCTCCGGGACAGGGTCCCACGAGCAGTACTTC	TRBD1	TRBJ2-7	.	TRBV12-3/TRBV12-4
CAASPGGGDTQYF	TGTGCCGCCTCCCCGGGGGGCGGGGATACGCAGTATTTT	.	TRBJ2-3	many	TRBV9
CASSPLGVTEAFF	TGTGCCAGCAGCCCATTAGGGGTCACTGAAGCTTTCTTT	.	TRBJ1-1	.	TRBV7-8
CASVSGQTNYEQYF	TGCGCCAGCGTGAGTGGCCAGACAAACTACGAGCAGTACTTC	.	TRBJ2-7	.	TRBV10-2
CASSQMEGQGASGYTF	TGCGCCAGCAGCCAAATGGAGGGACAGGGGGCGAGTGGCTACACCTTC	TRBD1	TRBJ1-2	few	TRBV4-3
CASSFSQLSGANVLTF	TGTGCCAGCAGCTTTTCGCAGCTCTCTGGGGCCAACGTCCTGACTTTC	.	TRBJ2-6	.	TRBV7-2
CASSPPVKNEQFF	TGTGCCAGCTCACCCCCAGTTAAGAATGAGCAGTTCTTC	.	TRBJ2-1	few	TRBV18
CASSLVAGTSGAPDTQYF	TGTGCCAGCAGCTTAGTTGCCGGGACTAGCGGGGCCCCAGATACGCAGTATTTT	TRBD2	TRBJ2-3	few	TRBV7-2
CATSRGQVGREQFF	TGTGCCACCAGCAGAGGACAGGTAGGCCGTGAGCAGTTCTTC	.	TRBJ2-1	.	TRBV15
CASSYEYSLSDTQYF	TGCGCCAGCAGCTACGAATACTCCCTATCAGATACGCAGTATTTT	.	TRBJ2-3	many	TRBV5-1
CASSIATDTDTQYF	TGTGCCAGCAGCATCGCGACAGACACAGATACGCAGTATTTT	.	TRBJ2-3	many	TRBV7-2
CASSQDISGSSEAFF	TGCGCCAGCAGCCAAGATATTTCTGGGAGCAGTGAAGCTTTCTTT	.	TRBJ1-1	many	TRBV4-3
CASSPMESGANVLTF	TGTGCCAGCTCACCAATGGAATCTGGGGCCAACGTCCTGACTTTC	.	TRBJ2-6	.	TRBV18
CASSLTDSGEQFF	TGTGCCAGCAGCTTAACTGACTCGGGTGAGCAGTTCTTC	.	TRBJ2-1	.	TRBV7-3
CASSFNPTDTQYF	TGTGCCAGCAGTTTTAACCCTACAGATACGCAGTATTTT	.	TRBJ2-3	.	TRBV12-3/TRBV12-4
CASSLLVGTDTQYF	TGTGCCAGCAGCTTGCTCGTCGGCACAGATACGCAGTATTTT	.	TRBJ2-3	many	TRBV7-2
CASTPSRRAGELFF	TGTGCCAGCACCCCGAGCAGGAGGGCCGGGGAGCTGTTTTTT	.	TRBJ2-2	many	TRBV12-3/TRBV12-4
CASSLDRGLSPLHF	TGTGCCAGCAGCTTAGACCGTGGGCTTTCACCCCTCCACTTT	.	TRBJ1-6	.	TRBV7-8
CASSLTGLGTEAFF	TGTGCCAGCAGCCTGACAGGGTTGGGCACTGAAGCTTTCTTT	TRBD1	TRBJ1-1	few	TRBV28
CASRTSGASTDTQYF	TGCGCCAGCAGAACTAGCGGCGCTAGCACAGATACGCAGTATTTT	TRBD2	TRBJ2-3	.	TRBV5-1
CASSIAGGSYEQYF	TGTGCCAGTAGTATTGCCGGCGGTTCCTACGAGCAGTACTTC	.	TRBJ2-7	many	TRBV19
CASSPRWEGTDTQYF	TGTGCCAGCTCACCCCGGTGGGAGGGCACAGATACGCAGTATTTT	.	TRBJ2-3	few	TRBV18
CASSRVVDKSTHTQYF	TGCGCCAGCAGCCGCGTAGTGGACAAGAGCACACATACGCAGTATTTT	.	TRBJ2-3	few	TRBV5-1
CASSLSPGGYNEQFF	TGCGCCAGCAGCTTGAGCCCCGGCGGCTACAATGAGCAGTTCTTC	.	TRBJ2-1	.	TRBV5-1
CASSLYRLAKNIQYF	TGTGCCAGCAGCTTGTATCGGTTAGCCAAAAACATTCAGTACTTC	.	TRBJ2-4	.	TRBV5-6
CASSPKIRTAGNTIYF	TGTGCCAGCAGCCCTAAGATCCGGACAGCGGGAAACACCATATATTTT	.	TRBJ1-3	many	TRBV7-9
CASSDQITDTQYF	TGCGCCAGCAGTGACCAGATCACAGATACGCAGTATTTT	.	TRBJ2-3	.	TRBV10-1
CASRPFFSNYGYTF	TGCGCCAGCAGGCCCTTCTTCTCTAACTATGGCTACACCTTC	.	TRBJ1-2	few	TRBV5-1
CATSRGVDEKLFF	TGTGCCACCAGCAGAGGGGTGGATGAAAAACTGTTTTTT	.	TRBJ1-4	few	TRBV15
CASQAVLAGELFF	TGCGCCAGCCAGGCAGTCCTTGCCGGGGAGCTGTTTTTT	.	TRBJ2-2	.	TRBV4-1
CASSQSGVDTQYF	TGTGCCAGCAGCCAATCCGGGGTAGATACGCAGTATTTT	.	TRBJ2-3	many	TRBV7-2
CASTATGMEQYF	TGTGCCAGTACCGCCACGGGGATGGAGCAGTATTTT	.	TRBJ2-3	.	TRBV19
CASSRTSLHFSGNTIYF	TGTGCCAGCAGCCGGACTTCTTTACACTTCTCTGGAAACACCATATATTTT	.	TRBJ1-3	few	TRBV14
CASSFSGLGSPLHF	TGTGCCAGCAGTTTCTCCGGTTTGGGTTCACCCCTCCACTTT	.	TRBJ1-6	few	TRBV12-3/TRBV12-4
CASSPAGANTGELFF	TGTGCCAGCAGCCCAGCGGGGGCGAACACCGGGGAGCTGTTTTTT	TRBD2	TRBJ2-2	few	TRBV6-2/TRBV6-3